The sequence of this T cell receptor beta chain was determined in a study of T cells after yellow fever vaccination. Generation of TCR cDNA used 5'RACE template switching (which added a universal primer site and UMIs). TCRdb ran MiXCR on the 5' RACE reads and lists one entry per CDR3 protein. This sample has under 550,000 distinct CDR3 sequences, with 21% found just once. This clonotype occurred a few times. Its target is unknown. Study findings and constraints: Most clones from primary vaccination resurfaced after the booster (around 97% CD4, over 75% CD8). It was a small share of clonotypes that appeared in both CD4 and CD8 compartments. Weaker overall was a secondary response that nonetheless peaked faster, on day 5 versus 15.

CDR1 is MNHNY and CDR2 is SVGAGI in the germline V gene (reference sequence). The length of the CDR3 is 11 residues. J was trimmed by 14 bases and V by 5 bases; bases with no gene match: 6. The specimen was PBMCs, collected approximately 22 days after the first yellow fever vaccination. This receptor was identified in a man in his late teens or twenties who received the YFV17D yellow fever vaccine. The chain is built from TRBV6-6 and TRBJ2-1; TRBD2 agrees at 7 bases. CDR3 DNA sequence: TGTGCCAGCAGTGGGGAGGGAGGGAAGTTCTTC. Protein: CASSGEGGKFF.